This T cell receptor beta chain appears in the sequencing data of a study of identical twins. Study-wide results and limits: There were fewer insertions in abundant cord blood beta clonotypes, but memory repertoires showed no such pattern. Beta out-of-frame sequences displayed a weaker excess of sharing between twins. For out-of-frame alpha sequences shared by twins, low generation probability was in excess.

TCRdb recomputed calls from the 5' RACE reads with MiXCR, one row per CDR3 protein. The table records more than 400,000 distinct CDR3 sequences, 15% of them present only once. As regards this clonotype: Its antigen remains unknown.

Trimming removed 6 bases at V and 4 bases at J, with 11 bases between. Germline CDR1 reads SQVTM; CDR2 reads ANQGSEA. This CDR3 region has 12 residues. The same data also contributed to another study, on yellow fever vaccine responses in identical twins. Per that paper: In identical twins, vaccine T cell responses appeared partly shared and partly individual.

The sequencing sample was made of CD4+ T cells sorted from blood. The receptor comes from a woman aged 18-29 years in good health. The chain uses TRBV29-1 and TRBJ2-3, with D possibly TRBD1 on 5 matching bases. The CDR3: CSVAVGADTQYF. DNA for the CDR3: TGCAGCGTCGCAGTAGGGGCAGATACGCAGTATTTT.